This passage covers 28 T cell receptor beta chains from one sample sequenced in a study of blood T cell repertoires in COVID-19. Sequenced by immunoSEQ multiplex PCR; TCRdb stores in-frame clones only, minus some. The sample carries 85,000 to 95,000 clones, 87% recorded once. Sequencing input: peripheral blood. The receptors were sampled from a woman aged 80 or over with acute or convalescent COVID-19.

This rearrangement joins TRBV5-1 to TRBJ2-3, with unresolved D. The germline V gene encodes CDR1 SGHRS and CDR2 YFSETQ. Trimming removed 0 bases from V and 1 base from J, with 6 bases in between. This CDR3 comprises 14 residues. The CDR3: CASSLGSGTDTQYF. DNA of the CDR3: TGCGCCAGCAGCTTGGGAAGCGGCACAGATACGCAGTATTTT.

This sequence joins TRBV5-4 and TRBJ1-1; D may be TRBD1 (5 bases). The CDR3 length is 15 residues. V lost 5 bases and J 4 bases, leaving 18 bases between the germline ends. Germline lookup yields CDR1 SGHNT and CDR2 YYREEE (reference sequence). In DNA, the CDR3 is TGTGCCAGCAGTTTAGGGAACCGCAGGGCCACTGAAGCTTTCTTT. This sequence encodes CASSLGNRRATEAFF.

CDR3 loop: CASSNTGTHTEAFF. The CDR3 DNA reads as TGCGCCAGCAGCAATACGGGAACTCACACTGAAGCTTTCTTT. The chain recombines TRBV5-1 with TRBJ1-1; D call uncertain. V lost 4 bases to trimming and J lost 3 bases, with 13 bases between them. This CDR3 is built from 14 residues. Germline loops: CDR1 SGHRS, CDR2 YFSETQ.

The rearrangement links TRBV5-1 to TRBJ2-7; 7 bases map to TRBD1. Germline values: CDR1 SGHRS, CDR2 YFSETQ. The CDR3 loop spans 15 amino acids. Losses at the gene ends were 0 bases for V and 4 bases for J; bases not matched to a gene: 7. The CDR3 loop reads CASSLAGAGGYEQYF. The CDR3 DNA reads TGCGCCAGCAGCTTGGCCGGGGCAGGGGGATACGAGCAGTACTTC.

The chain uses TRBV6-5 and TRBJ1-6; D ambiguous. Per the germline V gene, CDR1 is MNHEY and CDR2 is SVGAGI. The CDR3 consists of 13 residues. V was shortened by 6 bases and J by 10 bases, with 13 bases between the two germline ends. The CDR3 coding sequence is TGTGCCAGCAGGGCAGAGGCCGGATCACCCCTCCACTTT. It codes for CASRAEAGSPLHF.

This clone was seen a handful of times. The V call is TRBV5-1, the J call TRBJ1-2, with 8 bases identical to TRBD1. Germline V gene sequence: CDR1 SGHRS, CDR2 YFSETQ. The CDR3 loop spans 13 amino acids. J lost 8 bases, V lost 4 bases, and 7 bases had no gene match. The CDR3 nucleotides are TGCGCCAGCAGCCCGGACAGGGTCGGCGGCTACACCTTC. Protein product: CASSPDRVGGYTF. Filled out from reference TRBV5-1 and TRBJ1-2, the complete variable domain reads KAGVTQTPRYLIKTRGQQVTLSCSPISGHRSVSWYQQTPGQGLQFLFEYFSETQRNKGNFPGRFSGRQFSNSRSEMNVSTLELGDSALYLCASSPDRVGGYTFGSGTRLTVV.

This clone appeared a single time. This sequence joins TRBV25-1 and TRBJ2-2; 7 bases are shared with TRBD2. V dropped 2 bases and J dropped 7; count of bases not matched to a gene: 4. This CDR3 comprises 14 residues. Germline assignment: CDR1 MGHDK and CDR2 SYGVNS. The CDR3 DNA reads TGTGCCAGCAGTGAAGCGGGAGCGGGCGGGGAGCTGTTTTTT. Residues: CASSEAGAGGELFF.

Here the CDR3 DNA reads TGTGCCAGCAGCCCCCGGGGGGGACAGGGAAACATTCAGTACTTC. It yields the protein CASSPRGGQGNIQYF. The rearrangement uses TRBV7-8 and TRBJ2-4; D possibly corresponds to TRBD1 (9 bases). The CDR3 is made up of 15 amino acids. Per germline, CDR1 SGHVS and CDR2 FQNEAQ. Trimming pared 5 bases from V and 6 bases from J, leaving 17 bases between.

The J gene is TRBJ1-2, the V gene TRBV19; 10 bases agree with TRBD1. Germline lookup yields CDR1 LNHDA and CDR2 SQIVND (reference sequence). J lost 3 bases, V lost 5 bases, and 9 bases had no gene match. The CDR3 extends over 16 amino acids. As DNA, the CDR3 is TGTGCCAGTAGTCCAGACAGGGGGCTACTTTACTATGGCTACACCTTC. This encodes CASSPDRGLLYYGYTF.

The genes are TRBV18 and TRBJ1-1; D may be TRBD1 (5 bases). The CDR3 covers 17 residues. Trimming shortened V by 2 bases and J by 3 bases, and 19 bases separated the two germline ends. CDR1 is KGHSH and CDR2 is LQKENI in the germline V gene. The CDR3 coding sequence is TGTGCCAGCTCACCATCGAGTCTTCGGGGGGGGGACACTGAAGCTTTCTTT. Protein product: CASSPSSLRGGDTEAFF. The variable domain in full, completed from reference TRBV18 and TRBJ1-1, reads NAGVMQNPRHLVRRRGQEARLRCSPMKGHSHVYWYRQLPEEGLKFMVYLQKENIIDESGMPKERFSAEFPKEGPSILRIQQVVRGDSAAYFCASSPSSLRGGDTEAFFGQGTRLTVV.

The rearrangement joins TRBV7-2 to TRBJ2-6, with D tentatively TRBD1 (5 bases). Trimming pared 0 bases from V and 0 bases from J, leaving 12 bases between. The germline CDR1 and CDR2 sequences are SGHTA and FQGNSA. This CDR3 has 18 residues. The CDR3 nucleotides are TGTGCCAGCAGCTTAGCTACGACAGCCAGCTCTGGGGCCAACGTCCTGACTTTC. Translated, it gives CASSLATTASSGANVLTF.

This clone was seen once. The CDR3 is CASSPSGYEQYF. CDR3 in DNA: TGTGCCAGCAGCCCGTCCGGCTACGAGCAGTACTTC. The chain carries TRBV12-3 or TRBV12-4 and TRBJ2-7, with D uncertain. With 6 bases removed from V and 3 bases from J, the gap between germline ends came to 9 bases. The CDR3 has 12 amino acids.

The chain recombines TRBV5-6 with TRBJ1-4; possibly TRBD1 for D (5 bases). This CDR3 comprises 15 residues. CDR1 is SGHDT and CDR2 is YYEEEE in the germline V gene. Trimming cost V 0 bases and J 6 bases, with 12 bases left between them. The CDR3 sequence is CASSLVRQGDEKLFF. The CDR3 bases are TGTGCCAGCAGCTTGGTTCGGCAGGGCGATGAAAAACTGTTTTTT.

J is TRBJ1-2 and V is TRBV12-3 or TRBV12-4; tentative D call: TRBD1 (5 bases). This CDR3 comprises 13 residues. Trimming pared 5 bases from V and 4 bases from J, leaving 11 bases between. The CDR3 DNA follows: TGTGCCAGCAGTAATAGGGGAAGCTATGGCTACACCTTC. Protein product: CASSNRGSYGYTF.

Relative to its sample, this clone is medium-sized. The J gene is TRBJ1-2, the V gene TRBV7-9; 8 bases agree with TRBD1. Looked up from germline, CDR1 is SEHNR and CDR2 is FQNEAQ (reference sequence). The CDR3 runs 15 residues. The J segment lost 4 bases and the V segment lost 5 bases, leaving 9 bases of the junction unmatched. CDR3 sequence: CASSQAQGAGYGYTF. In nucleotides, the CDR3 is TGTGCCAGCAGCCAGGCCCAGGGGGCGGGCTATGGCTACACCTTC.

V gene TRBV16 combines with J gene TRBJ2-1, with 12 bases identical to TRBD1. CDR1 and CDR2 from the germline V gene are KGHSY and FQNENV. J lost 5 bases, V lost 4 bases, and 6 bases had no gene match. The CDR3 totals 16 residues. In nucleotides, the CDR3 is TGTGCCAGCAGCCCCCGGGACAGGGGGCAGAACAATGAGCAGTTCTTC. Residues: CASSPRDRGQNNEQFF.

V and J are TRBV10-3 and TRBJ1-2, with 8 bases that match TRBD1. This CDR3 spans 14 amino acids. V lost 8 bases and J lost 1; bases outside the gene matches: 6. Looked up from germline, CDR1 is ENHRY and CDR2 is SYGVKD. CDR3 residues: CAISRDRFNYGYTF. The CDR3 DNA follows: TGTGCCATCTCCAGGGACAGGTTTAACTATGGCTACACCTTC.

DNA of the CDR3: TGTGCCAGCAGCCACGGACAGTCGAAAGCCTACGAGCAGTACTTC. It yields the protein CASSHGQSKAYEQYF. The V gene is TRBV3-1 (or the pseudogene TRBV3-2), the J gene TRBJ2-7; D may be TRBD1 (6 bases). V was clipped by 3 bases and J by 2 bases, with 14 bases between them. The germline V gene has CDR1 LGHDT and CDR2 YNNKEL (reference sequence). The CDR3 runs to 15 residues.

This clone was seen at least ten times. The chain employs TRBV30 and TRBJ2-3; tentative D call: TRBD2 (6 bases). The V gene's germline CDR1 is GTSNPN and CDR2 SVGIG (reference sequence). The length of the CDR3 is 14 residues. The V end lost 3 bases, the J end lost 5 bases, and 15 bases lay between the germline ends. This chain's CDR3 is CAWRPTGAGDTQYF. In DNA form, the CDR3 reads TGTGCCTGGAGACCGACGGGAGCCGGAGATACGCAGTATTTT.

The DNA for the CDR3 is TGTGCCAGCAGCTTAGATTCCGGGGACAGGGCCTACAATGAGCAGTTCTTC. It encodes CASSLDSGDRAYNEQFF. V and J are TRBV7-2 and TRBJ2-1, with 9 bases matching TRBD1. Germline V gene lookup returns CDR1 SGHTA and CDR2 FQGNSA. The CDR3 spans 17 residues. Trimming cost V 1 base and J 2 bases; bases outside gene matches: 6.

The rearrangement joins TRBV5-1 to TRBJ2-7; 8 bases line up with TRBD2. This CDR3 is 15 amino acids long. Germline values: CDR1 SGHRS, CDR2 YFSETQ. Losses at the gene ends were 3 bases for V and 4 bases for J; bases not matched to a gene: 9. This CDR3 reads CASSSAGRVGYEQYF. In DNA form, the CDR3 reads TGCGCCAGCAGCTCGGCCGGGAGGGTAGGGTACGAGCAGTACTTC.

This clone was picked up one time. A read error may account for a junction end that differs from germline. The V call is TRBV5-4, the J call TRBJ1-2; possible D gene TRBD1, 5 bases. The CDR3 spans 15 residues. CDR1 and CDR2 (germline): SGHNT, YYREEE (reference sequence). The CDR3 coding sequence is TGTGCCAGCAGCTTTGATCGACAGACCACCTATGACTACACCTTC. This translates into CASSFDRQTTYDYTF.

J is TRBJ2-3 and V is TRBV7-8; D call uncertain. Germline lookup yields CDR1 SGHVS and CDR2 FQNEAQ. Trimming shortened V by 3 bases and J by 0 bases, and 19 bases separated the two germline ends. The CDR3 covers 18 residues. The CDR3 region is CASSFARSRTPSTDTQYF. CDR3 DNA sequence: TGTGCCAGCAGCTTCGCGCGGTCACGAACCCCTAGCACAGATACGCAGTATTTT.

The V call is TRBV2, the J call TRBJ2-7; TRBD1 might be the D (5 bases). This CDR3 is built from 14 residues. From germline, CDR1 is SNHLY and CDR2 FYNNEI. V lost 3 bases, J lost 2 bases, and 11 bases lay in between. The CDR3 reads CASSDPTVPYEQYF. CDR3 sequence (DNA): TGTGCCAGCAGTGACCCGACAGTTCCCTACGAGCAGTACTTC.

This clone has just one count. The gene calls are TRBV6-5 and TRBJ1-5; 11 positions agree with TRBD1. V was pared by 6 bases and J by 6 bases, with 4 bases of the junction left unmatched. Germline lookup yields CDR1 MNHEY and CDR2 SVGAGI. The CDR3 has 14 amino acids. CDR3 coding DNA: TGTGCCAGCAGGGGGACAGGGGGAGGTCAGCCCCAGCATTTT. Its translation is CASRGTGGGQPQHF.

The chain uses TRBV9 and TRBJ2-3; D remains unclear. The CDR3 loop spans 13 amino acids. V lost 0 bases and J 2 bases, leaving 4 bases between the germline ends. In germline, CDR1 is SGDLS, CDR2 YYNGEE. This chain's CDR3 is CASSVAVTDTQYF. The CDR3 bases are TGTGCCAGCAGCGTAGCCGTCACAGATACGCAGTATTTT.

A single count supports this clone. This chain links TRBV14 with TRBJ2-3; TRBD1 agrees at 7 bases. The length of the CDR3 is 15 residues. The trim removed 4 bases at V and 3 bases at J, leaving 7 bases unmatched. Per the germline V gene, CDR1 is SGHDN and CDR2 is FVKESK. CDR3 protein: CASSLRGGATDTQYF. The CDR3, as DNA: TGTGCCAGCAGCCTACGAGGGGGCGCAACAGATACGCAGTATTTT.

The V and J genes are TRBV9 and TRBJ2-2; TRBD2 matches at 12 bases. This CDR3 spans 16 amino acids. The V segment lost 4 bases and the J segment 3 bases; nucleotides outside the gene matches: 4. The germline CDR1 and CDR2 sequences are SGDLS and YYNGEE. DNA of the CDR3: TGTGCCAGCAGCCCTAGCGGGAGGGTGGACACCGGGGAGCTGTTTTTT. It specifies CASSPSGRVDTGELFF.